The text below deals with one T cell receptor beta chain. Its antigen remains unidentified. Germline lookup yields CDR1 LNHDA and CDR2 SQIVND (reference sequence). This CDR3 is 14 amino acids long. V dropped 7 bases and J dropped 3 bases, with 15 bases sitting between them. The data were taken from a study of T cell responses to AZD1222 COVID-19 vaccine. Findings of the study overall: A rise in Spike-specific TCR breadth and depth followed two AZD1222 doses. There were repertoire samples only from the period after the peak T cell response. Unmutated variant regions are reportedly targeted by nearly half of spike-specific TCRs.

Assay used: immunoSEQ multiplex PCR; TCRdb lists only in-frame clones, some missing. The data show 120,000 or so clones, 80% to 90% seen once. This sample comprised peripheral blood, obtained on day 0 of MenACWY control vaccination. The chain links TRBV19 to TRBJ2-5; possibly TRBD2 for D (5 bases). This sequence was found in an adult in good health. DNA of the CDR3: TGTGCCAGTAAAGAGGAGGTGGCCAAAGAGACCCAGTACTTC. It is translated as CASKEEVAKETQYF.